This T cell receptor beta chain was sequenced during a study of blood T cell repertoires in COVID-19. For the study at large: Collection of acute and convalescent COVID-19 samples took place in the United States, Italy and Spain. T cells, B-cell-depleted T cells, or PBMCs provided the cDNA or gDNA that served as material.

Authors' methods: For nucleated cells, counts were estimated from reference gene primer amplification. The data were produced by immunoSEQ multiplex PCR, yet TCRdb's version contains in-frame clones alone and is incomplete. V and J calls and clone size are those listed in that table; D and trimming were worked out from the DNA. The sample has around 260,000 clones, roughly nine tenths seen once. The trim removed 2 bases at V and 4 bases at J, leaving 3 bases unmatched. The CDR3 spans 15 residues. In germline, CDR1 is SGHTA, CDR2 FQGTGA. Input material: peripheral blood. The receptor was derived from a man between 35 and 55 years old who had recovered from COVID-19. V and J are TRBV7-3 and TRBJ2-1; 9 bases are a match to TRBD1. The CDR3, as DNA: TGTGCCAGCAGCTTAGGACAGGGGTATTACAATGAGCAGTTCTTC. It encodes CASSLGQGYYNEQFF. The whole variable domain, remainder taken from reference TRBV7-3 and TRBJ2-1, is GAGVSQTPSNKVTEKGKYVELRCDPISGHTALYWYRQSLGQGPEFLIYFQGTGAADDSGLPNDRFFAVRPEGSVSTLKIQRTERGDSAVYLCASSLGQGYYNEQFFGPGTRLTVL.